The rows below give T cell receptor beta chains drawn from one sample of a study of T cell responses to AZD1222 COVID-19 vaccine. TCRdb's table, derived via immunoSEQ multiplex PCR, lists solely in-frame clones and lacks some. The repertoire holds just over 80,000 clones, with over 80% as singletons. Sequencing was performed on peripheral blood, taken on day 0 of AZD1222 vaccination. The receptors come from an adult in good health. Both conserved end residues are part of each CDR3. The order of the fields is clone size, D gene, V gene, J gene, CDR3 protein, CDR3 DNA. D genes are given only for firm matches. Some rows have no size entry. The others give once, few or many, or a class for an expanded clone.

-	TRBD1	TRBV27	TRBJ2-7	CASSDRGGQYEQYF	TGTGCCAGCAGCGACAGGGGCGGTCAATACGAGCAGTACTTC
once	TRBD1	TRBV18	TRBJ2-7	CASSPRSQGAISREQYF	TGTGCCAGCTCACCACGGTCTCAGGGGGCGATTAGCCGCGAGCAGTACTTC
-	-	TRBV6-5	TRBJ1-3	CATAGSWLSGNTIYF	TGTGCCACCGCAGGGTCCTGGCTCTCTGGAAACACCATATATTTT
-	-	TRBV7-9	TRBJ2-7	CASSRYADYEQYF	TGTGCCAGCAGCCGTTACGCGGACTACGAGCAGTACTTC
-	-	TRBV3-1/TRBV3-2	TRBJ1-2	CASSQDARNPNYGYTF	TGTGCCAGCAGCCAAGATGCCCGGAACCCAAACTATGGCTACACCTTC
-	-	TRBV29-1	TRBJ2-3	CSVVLGGLTDTQYF	TGCAGCGTTGTATTGGGGGGCCTCACAGATACGCAGTATTTT
-	-	TRBV16	TRBJ1-1	CASSFDGRDAFF	TGTGCCAGCAGCTTTGACGGGAGGGACGCTTTCTTT
-	TRBD1	TRBV6-5	TRBJ1-2	CASSWGQYYGYTF	TGTGCCAGCAGTTGGGGACAGTACTATGGCTACACCTTC
-	-	TRBV6-5	TRBJ1-1	CAGGAGPEAFF	TGTGCCGGCGGGGCAGGACCTGAAGCTTTCTTT
-	-	TRBV27	TRBJ1-3	CASSLLGGFGNTIYF	TGTGCCAGCAGTTTGCTGGGGGGCTTTGGAAACACCATATATTTT
-	-	TRBV27	TRBJ1-3	CASSLGPGPSGNTIYF	TGTGCCAGCAGTTTAGGGCCAGGGCCCTCTGGAAACACCATATATTTT
-	TRBD1	TRBV30	TRBJ1-6	CAWSPTGVRTGHYF	TGTGCCTGGAGTCCCACGGGGGTCAGGACAGGGCATTACTTT
-	-	TRBV7-2	TRBJ1-1	CASSFTTGARRENTEAFF	TGTGCCAGCAGCTTTACTACCGGGGCAAGGCGAGAGAACACTGAAGCTTTCTTT
-	-	TRBV12-3/TRBV12-4	TRBJ2-1	CASSFESNEQFF	TGTGCCAGCAGTTTTGAGTCCAATGAGCAGTTCTTC
-	TRBD2	TRBV3-1/TRBV3-2	TRBJ2-3	CASSQQNLAGVPDTQYF	TGTGCCAGCAGCCAACAAAATTTAGCGGGGGTCCCAGATACGCAGTATTTT
-	TRBD1	TRBV9	TRBJ1-3	CASRPPGTGSGNTIYF	TGTGCCAGCAGGCCCCCTGGGACAGGCTCTGGAAACACCATATATTTT
-	TRBD1	TRBV5-4	TRBJ2-7	CASSWDRDRDKNEQYF	TGTGCCAGCAGCTGGGACCGGGACAGGGATAAGAACGAGCAGTACTTC
-	-	TRBV27	TRBJ2-1	CASSHKSSYNEQFF	TGTGCCAGCAGCCACAAGAGCTCCTACAATGAGCAGTTCTTC
-	-	TRBV4-1	TRBJ1-1	CASSESLGARGVTEAFF	TGCGCCAGCAGCGAAAGTCTAGGGGCCCGCGGGGTCACTGAAGCTTTCTTT
once	-	TRBV2	TRBJ1-5	CASSWEGGLGNQPQHF	TGTGCCAGCAGTTGGGAGGGTGGTTTGGGCAATCAGCCCCAGCATTTT
few	TRBD1	TRBV10-3	TRBJ1-1	CAGRGQGNQEAFF	TGTGCCGGAAGGGGACAGGGCAACCAAGAAGCTTTCTTT
-	-	TRBV7-9	TRBJ1-1	CASSPIMNTEAFF	TGTGCCAGCAGCCCCATTATGAACACTGAAGCTTTCTTT